Below, one T cell receptor beta chain is given with its context. Its antigen is not known. Germline lookup yields CDR1 SGHAT and CDR2 FQNNGV. This CDR3 has 15 residues. V lost 2 bases to trimming and J lost 3 bases, with 11 bases between them. Produced via immunoSEQ multiplex PCR; TCRdb's table is partial and in-frame only. This table has 90,000 to 100,000 clones, about four fifths appearing once. These data originate in a study of radiotherapy plus CTLA-4 blockade in lung cancer. Overall study findings and caveats: Early clonal dynamics of blood T cells, together with interferon-beta, were reported as the best response predictor.

V is TRBV11-2 and J is TRBJ1-3; no clear D gene. The specimen comprised peripheral blood, sampled from a patient treated with radiotherapy plus ipilimumab. The sequence was obtained from a human donor with non-small cell lung cancer who had a partial response to radiotherapy plus ipilimumab. Some clones in this sample may be carry-over from other donors' samples. The CDR3 DNA follows: TGTGCCAGCAGCTTACTGAGGGATTTTGGAAACACCATATATTTT. Translation: CASSLLRDFGNTIYF. Variable domain in full (rest from reference TRBV11-2 and TRBJ1-3): EAGVAQSPRYKIIEKRQSVAFWCNPISGHATLYWYQQILGQGPKLLIQFQNNGVVDDSQLPKDRFSAERLKGVDSTLKIQPAKLEDSAVYLCASSLLRDFGNTIYFGEGSWLTVV.